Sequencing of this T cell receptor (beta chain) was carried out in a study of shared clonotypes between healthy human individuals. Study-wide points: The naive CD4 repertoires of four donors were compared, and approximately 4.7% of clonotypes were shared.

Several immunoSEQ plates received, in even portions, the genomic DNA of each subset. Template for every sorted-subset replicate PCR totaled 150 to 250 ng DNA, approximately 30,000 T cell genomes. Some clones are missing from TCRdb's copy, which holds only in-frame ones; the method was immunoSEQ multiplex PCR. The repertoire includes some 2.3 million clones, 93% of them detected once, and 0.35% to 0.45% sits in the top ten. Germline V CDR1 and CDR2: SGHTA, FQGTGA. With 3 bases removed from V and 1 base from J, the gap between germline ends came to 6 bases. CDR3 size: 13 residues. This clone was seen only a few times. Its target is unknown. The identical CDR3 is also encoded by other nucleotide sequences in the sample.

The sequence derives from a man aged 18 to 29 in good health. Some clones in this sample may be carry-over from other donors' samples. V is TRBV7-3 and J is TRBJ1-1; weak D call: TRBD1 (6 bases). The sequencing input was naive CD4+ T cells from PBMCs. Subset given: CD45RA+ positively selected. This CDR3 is CASSLDRNTEAFF. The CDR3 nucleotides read TGTGCCAGCAGCTTGGACAGGAACACTGAAGCTTTCTTT.